These 14 T cell receptor beta chains came from one sample sequenced in a study of T-cell reconstitution after alpha-beta-depleted transplantation in children. TCRbeta library preparation incorporated unique molecular identifiers. TCRdb used MiXCR to reprocess the PCR reads, holding one entry per CDR3 protein. The sample carries around 200,000 distinct CDR3 sequences, around 9.5% recorded once. Source: PBMCs from the stem cell graft donor, taken from the stem cell graft. Every receptor here comes from a human donor who donated a stem cell graft to a child with acute lymphoblastic leukemia.

This clonotype was counted many times. This chain joins TRBV6-1 and TRBJ2-3, with 9 bases identical to TRBD2. The ends lost 4 bases at V and 1 base at J; junction bases unmatched: 3. Germline V gene data show CDR1 as MNHNS and CDR2 as SASEGT. This CDR3 contains 15 residues. The CDR3, as DNA: TGTGCCAGCAGTGTAGAGCGGGGGGGCACAGATACGCAGTATTTT. Protein sequence: CASSVERGGTDTQYF.

This clonotype was seen repeatedly, ten times or more. This chain links TRBV29-1 with TRBJ2-7; 8 nucleotides align to TRBD2. Germline CDR1 and CDR2: SQVTM and ANQGSEA. Unmatched junction bases numbered 5, after V lost 4 bases and J lost 3 bases. This CDR3 comprises 13 residues. The CDR3 DNA reads TGCAGCGTTGTCGGGGGGGTGAACTACGAGCAGTACTTC. Translating it yields CSVVGGVNYEQYF.

This clonotype was detected only a few times. The chain recombines TRBV5-1 with TRBJ2-7; D call uncertain. Germline V CDR1 and CDR2: SGHRS, YFSETQ. Trimming stripped 0 bases from V and 4 bases from J, with 8 bases between. This CDR3 has 13 residues. CDR3 sequence (DNA): TGCGCCAGCAGCTTGGACGTGATATACGAGCAGTACTTC. Translated, it gives CASSLDVIYEQYF.

This chain links TRBV18 with TRBJ2-1; TRBD2 matches 8 bases. The CDR3 spans 15 residues. With V trimmed by 0 bases and J by 4 bases, 2 bases remained unmatched. Germline-derived CDR1 and CDR2 are KGHSH and LQKENI. CDR3 in amino acids: CASSPPAGGYNEQFF. CDR3 coding DNA: TGTGCCAGCTCACCACCGGCGGGGGGATACAATGAGCAGTTCTTC.

The table lists this clonotype with many counts. The chain links TRBV10-1 to TRBJ2-1, with TRBD2 matching 8 bases. CDR3 size: 13 residues. Trimming cost V 5 bases and J 10 bases; bases outside gene matches: 7. Looked up from germline, CDR1 is WNHNN and CDR2 is SYGVQD (reference sequence). The CDR3 region has the DNA TGCGCCAGCAGTCTCCAGCGGGGGAACGAGCAGTTCTTC. As protein: CASSLQRGNEQFF.

This clonotype was counted at least ten times. V usage is TRBV2 and J usage is TRBJ1-2; D is perhaps TRBD1 (6 bases). The CDR3 extends over 14 amino acids. Trimming removed 1 base at V and 3 bases at J, with 9 bases between. In germline, CDR1 is SNHLY, CDR2 FYNNEI. CDR3 region: CASSEGAGDYGYTF. In DNA, the CDR3 is TGTGCCAGCAGTGAAGGAGCAGGGGACTATGGCTACACCTTC.

This clonotype was detected a few times. CDR3 DNA sequence: TGTGCCAGCAGTTACTTAATGGGGACGCGGAATAACTATGGCTACACCTTC. Its translation is CASSYLMGTRNNYGYTF. The chain combines TRBV6-2 or TRBV6-3 with TRBJ1-2; D is possibly TRBD1 (5 bases). CDR3 length: 17 residues. The germline gives CDR1 MNHEY, CDR2 SVGEGT. The V end was cut by 1 base, the J end by 1 base, with 16 bases between.

There are a few counts of this clonotype. The chain links TRBV7-2 to TRBJ2-3; 10 bases are shared with TRBD2. V lost 3 bases to trimming and J lost 6 bases; unmatched junction nucleotides: 3. Germline CDR1 and CDR2: SGHTA and FQGNSA. CDR3 size: 14 residues. CDR3 loop: CASSLSGRGDTQYF. The CDR3 DNA is TGTGCCAGCAGCTTGAGCGGGAGGGGGGATACGCAGTATTTT.

This clonotype was observed at least ten times. A much more abundant neighbour one base away suggests this may be a read error. This sequence joins TRBV5-1 and TRBJ1-5; D unclear. The CDR3 runs to 13 residues. Germline CDR1 is SGHRS and CDR2 is YFSETQ. V dropped 0 bases and J dropped 3 bases, with 4 bases sitting between them. CDR3 bases: TGCGCCAGCAGCTTGGACACCAATCAGCCCCAGCATTTT. Translation gives CASSLDTNQPQHF. The entire variable domain, with the rest obtained from reference TRBV5-1 and TRBJ1-5, is as follows: KAGVTQTPRYLIKTRGQQVTLSCSPISGHRSVSWYQQTPGQGLQFLFEYFSETQRNKGNFPGRFSGRQFSNSRSEMNVSTLELGDSALYLCASSLDTNQPQHFGDGTRLSIL.

With respect to this clonotype: A read error may explain this, as a much larger clone is one base away. This rearrangement joins TRBV10-3 to TRBJ1-6; 10 bases fit TRBD1. The junction had 6 bases not matched to a gene; V was cut back by 4 bases and J by 6 bases. The germline V gene has CDR1 ENHRY and CDR2 SYGVKD. The length of the CDR3 is 16 residues. The CDR3 DNA follows: TGTGCCATCAGTGGAGGACAGGGGGTATCTAATTCACCCCTCCACTTT. Translating it yields CAISGGQGVSNSPLHF.

This clonotype was found a few times. The chain recombines TRBV7-9 with TRBJ2-5; D is undetermined. CDR1 and CDR2 from the germline V gene are SEHNR and FQNEAQ (reference sequence). V shed 5 bases and J shed 4 bases, with 5 bases lying between them. This CDR3 region has 11 residues. CDR3 residues: CASSPIETQYF. CDR3 sequence (DNA): TGTGCCAGCAGCCCGATAGAGACCCAGTACTTC.

This chain links TRBV4-2 with TRBJ2-3; 10 positions match TRBD2. V was pared by 2 bases and J by 4 bases, with 12 bases of the junction left unmatched. Germline lookup yields CDR1 LGHNA and CDR2 YNFKEQ. The length of the CDR3 is 18 residues. As DNA, the CDR3 is TGTGCCAGCAGCCAATCGAGCGGGGGGGATTCCGTCGCAGATACGCAGTATTTT. Encoded protein: CASSQSSGGDSVADTQYF.

This sequence joins TRBV12-3 or TRBV12-4 and TRBJ2-3, with TRBD2 matching 7 bases. This CDR3 has 13 residues. The junction had 2 bases not matched to a gene; V was cut back by 8 bases and J by 0 bases. CDR3 bases: TGTGCCAGCGCGACTAGCAGCACAGATACGCAGTATTTT. Translating gives CASATSSTDTQYF.

The V call is TRBV12-3 or TRBV12-4, the J call TRBJ2-2; TRBD2 matches 8 bases. The junction had 3 bases not matched to a gene; V was cut back by 5 bases and J by 4 bases. This CDR3 contains 14 residues. The CDR3 here is CASSPGGGTGELFF. In nucleotides, the CDR3 is TGTGCCAGCAGTCCCGGGGGGGGCACCGGGGAGCTGTTTTTT.